These 27 T cell receptor beta chains were all obtained from the same sample, sequenced in a study of CD8 T cells in Susac syndrome. Random hexamers were used to reverse transcribe the RNA input (about 0.5 to 1 ug). TCRdb reprocessed the immunoSEQ multiplex PCR reads with MiXCR, giving one entry per CDR3 protein. The table shows under 200,000 distinct CDR3 sequences, with 92% occurring only once. The specimen sequenced was CD4+ T cells from PBMCs. All receptors derive from a human donor in good health.

The chain is built from TRBV7-9 and TRBJ2-1; D may match TRBD1 or TRBD2 (6 bases each). V shed 5 bases and J shed 3 bases, with 14 bases lying between them. CDR3 length equals 15 residues. The germline gives CDR1 SEHNR, CDR2 FQNEAQ (reference sequence). The CDR3 DNA reads as TGTGCCAGCAGCCACCGGAGGGGGGTCTACAATGAGCAGTTCTTC. It translates to CASSHRRGVYNEQFF.

The table lists this clonotype with a few counts. The rearrangement joins TRBV12-3 or TRBV12-4 to TRBJ1-1, with TRBD1 matching 7 bases. J lost 5 bases, V lost 3 bases, and 3 bases had no gene match. The CDR3 spans 13 residues. For the CDR3, the DNA is TGTGCCAGCAGTTTGCGACAGGGAACTGAAGCTTTCTTT. It codes for CASSLRQGTEAFF.

V gene TRBV6-1 combines with J gene TRBJ2-5; either TRBD1 or TRBD2 may supply D (5 bases each). Trimming took 8 bases from V and 3 from J, leaving 19 bases between them. The CDR3 is 15 amino acids. CDR1 is MNHNS and CDR2 is SASEGT in the germline V gene. The CDR3 loop is CASPDSPGSEETQYF. The DNA for the CDR3 is TGTGCCAGCCCCGACAGTCCTGGGAGTGAAGAGACCCAGTACTTC.

In the case of this clonotype: Germline and junction disagree at one end, which may indicate a read error. The genes are TRBV7-7 and TRBJ2-1; D remains unclear. From germline, CDR1 is SSHAT and CDR2 FNYEAQ (reference sequence). The CDR3 totals 13 residues. The CDR3 nucleotides read TGTGCTAGCAGCTTAAGGGTTGATGCTGAGCAGTTCTTC. Protein product: CASSLRVDAEQFF. Looking up the rest from reference TRBV7-7 and TRBJ2-1 gives the full variable domain: GAGVSQSPRYKVTKRGQDVTLRCDPISSHATLYWYQQALGQGPEFLTYFNYEAQPDKSGLPSDRFSAERPEGSISTLTIQRTEQRDSAMYRCASSLRVDAEQFFGPGTRLTVL.

The chain recombines TRBV10-3 with TRBJ2-7, with 9 nucleotides matching TRBD2. CDR3 length equals 16 residues. V lost 4 bases and J lost 1; bases outside the gene matches: 8. Per germline, CDR1 ENHRY and CDR2 SYGVKD. CDR3 loop: CAISAGGSGGSYEQYF. CDR3 nucleotide sequence: TGTGCCATCAGTGCGGGGGGTAGCGGGGGTTCCTACGAGCAGTACTTC.

This CDR3 is CASSYLAGGYNEQFF. CDR3 DNA: TGTGCCAGCAGTTACCTCGCCGGGGGGTACAATGAGCAGTTCTTC. The chain carries TRBV6-6 and TRBJ2-1, with 7 nucleotides matching TRBD2. This CDR3 is 15 amino acids long. The V gene end was trimmed by 2 bases and the J gene end by 4 bases; junction bases not matched to a gene: 5. Germline values: CDR1 MNHNY, CDR2 SVGAGI (reference sequence).

The chain is built from TRBV18 and TRBJ2-2, with D uncertain. Trimming removed 0 bases from V and 4 bases from J, with 15 bases in between. Germline V gene sequence: CDR1 KGHSH, CDR2 LQKENI. CDR3 length equals 17 residues. CDR3 loop: CASSPPKQFVVTGELFF. CDR3 coding DNA: TGTGCCAGCTCACCACCAAAACAATTCGTGGTCACCGGGGAGCTGTTTTTT.

The chain links TRBV2 to TRBJ1-5, with D possibly matching TRBD1 (5 bases). Germline loops: CDR1 SNHLY, CDR2 FYNNEI. Trimming left V 3 bases short and J 5 bases short, with 8 bases between. The CDR3 loop spans 13 amino acids. CDR3 sequence reads: CASSDREDQPQHF. CDR3 nucleotides: TGTGCCAGCAGTGACAGGGAGGATCAGCCCCAGCATTTT.

V is TRBV7-2 and J is TRBJ1-2; 8 positions match TRBD1. Germline V gives CDR1 SGHTA, CDR2 FQGNSA. Trimming removed 2 bases from V and 3 bases from J; junction bases left unmatched: 8. This CDR3 has 16 amino acids. CDR3 loop: CASSLTRDRSHYGYTF. DNA of the CDR3: TGTGCCAGCAGCTTAACCCGGGACAGGAGCCACTATGGCTACACCTTC.

The chain uses TRBV23-1 and TRBJ2-7, with D maybe TRBD2 (7 bases). TRBV23-1 is given ORF status, its function remaining uncertain. This CDR3 has 18 residues. Trimming took 0 bases from V and 4 from J, leaving 22 bases between them. The CDR3 region has the DNA TGCGCCAGCAGTCAATCCTTTGCGGGGGCGTTTAGTGGTTACGAGCAGTACTTC. Translating it yields CASSQSFAGAFSGYEQYF.

This chain uses TRBV28 with TRBJ1-5; 9 positions match TRBD1. J gave up 5 bases and V 3 bases, and 5 bases lay outside the gene matches. Germline V CDR1 and CDR2: MDHEN, SYDVKM. This CDR3 is built from 15 residues. CDR3: CASSFPGQGYQPQHF. The DNA for the CDR3 is TGTGCCAGCAGTTTTCCGGGACAGGGATATCAGCCCCAGCATTTT.

This chain uses TRBV12-3 or TRBV12-4 with TRBJ2-3; D remains ambiguous. V lost 5 bases, J lost 6 bases, and 15 bases lay in between. The CDR3 loop spans 14 amino acids. CDR3 bases: TGTGCCAGCAGTCCCACATCCTCGGAGGATACGCAGTATTTT. Its protein product is CASSPTSSEDTQYF.

V is TRBV30 and J is TRBJ2-1; D gene uncertain. V dropped 2 bases and J dropped 4 bases, with 3 bases sitting between them. The germline V gene has CDR1 GTSNPN and CDR2 SVGIG (reference sequence). The CDR3 spans 11 residues. CDR3 region: CAWSKYNEQFF. DNA of the CDR3: TGTGCCTGGAGTAAGTACAATGAGCAGTTCTTC.

V gene TRBV5-1 combines with J gene TRBJ2-7, with D uncertain. V was shortened by 0 bases and J by 3 bases, with 13 bases between the two germline ends. Germline V CDR1 and CDR2: SGHRS, YFSETQ. The CDR3 spans 15 residues. CDR3 nucleotides: TGCGCCAGCAGCTTGGCCATAGGAATAGACTACGAGCAGTACTTC. Amino acid sequence: CASSLAIGIDYEQYF.

The chain has TRBV5-8 and TRBJ2-7; the match to TRBD1 covers 8 bases. Looked up from germline, CDR1 is SGHTS and CDR2 is YDEGEE. The CDR3 spans 15 residues. The V segment lost 4 bases and the J segment 3 bases; nucleotides outside the gene matches: 9. DNA for the CDR3: TGTGCCAGCAGCCCGGTCAGGACAGGGAACTACGAGCAGTACTTC. Amino acids: CASSPVRTGNYEQYF.

The chain is built from TRBV7-2 and TRBJ2-7; D not certain. There are 14 residues in the CDR3. The V end was cut by 5 bases, the J end by 0 bases, with 11 bases between. Germline CDR1 SGHTA, CDR2 FQGNSA. Written as DNA, the CDR3 is TGTGCCAGCAGCCCTTTTCGGGCCTCCTACGAGCAGTACTTC. This encodes CASSPFRASYEQYF.

This sequence joins TRBV12-3 or TRBV12-4 and TRBJ2-5; D perhaps matches TRBD2 (6 bases). This CDR3 region has 14 residues. V lost 5 bases and J 1 base, leaving 11 bases between the germline ends. The CDR3, as DNA: TGTGCCAGCAGTCCCCCGGGGGTCCAAGAGACCCAGTACTTC. Its translation is CASSPPGVQETQYF.

The rearrangement uses TRBV12-5 and TRBJ2-7, with 7 bases lining up with TRBD1. The length of the CDR3 is 13 residues. Germline CDR1 is LGHNT and CDR2 is FRNRAP. V gave up 7 bases and J gave up 1 base; unmatched junction bases: 4. CDR3 loop: CASVPGQSYEQYF. CDR3 sequence (DNA): TGTGCTAGTGTCCCGGGACAGTCCTACGAGCAGTACTTC.

The chain recombines TRBV20-1 with TRBJ2-7, with a weak D call TRBD1 (6 bases). This CDR3 is 13 amino acids long. Trimming shortened V by 3 bases and J by 6 bases, and 15 bases separated the two germline ends. Germline V gene sequence: CDR1 DFQATT, CDR2 SNEGSKA (reference sequence). This CDR3 is CSASDRTLAEQYF. CDR3 in DNA: TGCAGTGCTAGCGACAGGACTCTGGCCGAGCAGTACTTC.

This clonotype has only one observation. One end of the junction does not line up with germline, which may come from a read error. The rearrangement uses TRBV2 and TRBJ2-5; D is tentatively TRBD1 or TRBD2 (5 bases each). Germline CDR1 is SNHLY and CDR2 is FYNNEI. This CDR3 has 12 residues. This CDR3 reads CASSRDQETQYF. CDR3 in DNA: TGTGCCAGCAGTCGGGACCAGGAGACCCAGTACTTC.

This chain uses TRBV12-3 or TRBV12-4 with TRBJ2-3, with D possibly being TRBD2 (7 bases). The CDR3 consists of 16 residues. Trimming took off 5 bases at V and 5 bases at J, with 20 bases between the two ends. The DNA for the CDR3 is TGTGCCAGCAGTCCCCGGATAGTGGGAGGGGGAGATACGCAGTATTTT. Its translation is CASSPRIVGGGDTQYF.

The chain is built from TRBV2 and TRBJ2-7; no clear D. From germline, CDR1 is SNHLY and CDR2 FYNNEI. The CDR3 runs 15 residues. V was shortened by 6 bases and J by 2 bases, with 17 bases between the two germline ends. CDR3 sequence reads: CASRFDPGRAYEQYF. The CDR3 DNA reads TGTGCCAGCAGGTTCGACCCCGGTCGCGCCTACGAGCAGTACTTC.

V and J are TRBV19 and TRBJ2-5; D perhaps matches TRBD2 (6 bases). Germline values: CDR1 LNHDA, CDR2 SQIVND (reference sequence). This CDR3 spans 13 amino acids. The CDR3 region is CASTGVSRETQYF. In DNA, the CDR3 is TGTGCTTCGACGGGGGTTAGTAGAGAGACCCAGTACTTC.

The V gene is TRBV30, the J gene TRBJ2-4; D call uncertain. Deletions cut 3 bases from V and 0 bases from J, with 15 bases between. CDR3 length equals 16 residues. CDR1 and CDR2 (germline): GTSNPN, SVGIG (reference sequence). The DNA for the CDR3 is TGTGCCTGGAGCAAACATACCGTCTTAGCCAAAAACATTCAGTACTTC. It codes for CAWSKHTVLAKNIQYF. The full variable domain, completed using reference TRBV30 and TRBJ2-4, is SQTIHQWPATLVQPVGSPLSLECTVEGTSNPNLYWYRQAAGRGLQLLFYSVGIGQISSEVPQNLSASRPQDRQFILSSKKLLLSDSGFYLCAWSKHTVLAKNIQYFGAGTRLSVL.

This clonotype was seen a few times. This sequence joins TRBV28 and TRBJ2-7; D unclear. Germline V gene data show CDR1 as MDHEN and CDR2 as SYDVKM. V lost 2 bases to trimming and J lost 6 bases, with 11 bases between them. The CDR3 extends over 13 amino acids. The CDR3 region has the DNA TGTGCCAGCAGTTTACCCGTAATCCCCGAGCAGTACTTC. This translates into CASSLPVIPEQYF.

This chain connects TRBV6-6 to TRBJ2-7, with a tentative D call TRBD2 (6 bases). This CDR3 is 13 amino acids long. The ends were cut back, 5 bases at V and 2 bases at J, with 10 bases in the middle. In germline, CDR1 is MNHNY, CDR2 SVGAGI (reference sequence). CDR3 sequence (DNA): TGTGCCAGCAGTCAATGGGAGGCCTACGAGCAGTACTTC. Translated: CASSQWEAYEQYF.

The chain uses TRBV5-1 and TRBJ1-1; no clear D gene. Trimming shortened V by 3 bases and J by 3 bases, and 9 bases separated the two germline ends. The CDR3 covers 13 residues. Germline V CDR1 and CDR2: SGHRS, YFSETQ. The CDR3 sequence: CASSSSPDTEAFF. The CDR3 coding sequence is TGCGCCAGCAGCTCATCCCCGGACACTGAAGCTTTCTTT.